Below are 7 T cell receptor beta chains sequenced from a single sample in a study of blood T cell repertoires in COVID-19. This table comes from immunoSEQ multiplex PCR, and its TCRdb copy is limited to in-frame clones, with some not included. The profile covers fewer than 120,000 clones, with 70% to 90% appearing a single time and 4% to 5.5% taken by the ten largest. Sequences were obtained from peripheral blood. The receptors stem from a human donor in a cohort sampled during active COVID-19.

This chain joins TRBV6-1 and TRBJ2-3, with TRBD1 as a possible D gene (5 bases). V dropped 1 base and J dropped 5 bases, with 10 bases sitting between them. Germline V lookup: CDR1 MNHNS, CDR2 SASEGT. This CDR3 region has 14 residues. The CDR3 is CASSEGGRGDTQYF. The CDR3 bases are TGTGCCAGCAGTGAAGGCGGTAGGGGAGATACGCAGTATTTT.

The chain joins TRBV7-2 to TRBJ2-1, with D tentatively TRBD2 (5 bases). This CDR3 is built from 15 residues. Per germline, CDR1 SGHTA and CDR2 FQGNSA. Between the trimmed V and J ends, which lost 3 bases and 5 bases, there was a span of 14 bases. Here the CDR3 reads CASSFLAGPHNEQFF. CDR3 in DNA: TGTGCCAGCAGCTTTTTGGCGGGTCCGCACAATGAGCAGTTCTTC.

In its sample, this clone was seen once. CDR3 in amino acids: CASSPPWDTNTDTQYF. In DNA, the CDR3 is TGCGCCAGCAGTCCTCCCTGGGACACGAACACAGATACGCAGTATTTT. V gene TRBV5-1 combines with J gene TRBJ2-3; D is possibly TRBD1 (6 bases). The V end lost 5 bases, the J end lost 2 bases, and 18 bases lay between the germline ends. The CDR3 has 16 amino acids. Germline lookup yields CDR1 SGHRS and CDR2 YFSETQ.

Concerning this clone: Mismatch with germline at one junction end may stem from a read error. V usage is TRBV7-7 and J usage is TRBJ2-3; 14 bases are a match to TRBD2. The CDR3 spans 16 residues. Germline loops: CDR1 SSHAT, CDR2 FNYEAQ (reference sequence). The DNA for the CDR3 is TGTGCTAGCAGCCAGGGACTAGCGGGAGTCGCAGATACGCAGTATTTT. Amino acids: CASSQGLAGVADTQYF.

This rearrangement joins TRBV19 to TRBJ2-1, with 14 bases fitting TRBD2. V shed 5 bases, J shed 4 bases, and the junction held 4 bases outside the gene matches. This CDR3 spans 16 amino acids. The germline gives CDR1 LNHDA, CDR2 SQIVND (reference sequence). The chain's CDR3 is CASSSWTSGGYNEQFF. The CDR3 DNA sequence: TGTGCCAGTAGTTCTTGGACTAGCGGGGGGTACAATGAGCAGTTCTTC.

The V and J genes are TRBV7-9 and TRBJ2-1; 9 bases map to TRBD2. Losses at the gene ends were 2 bases for V and 0 bases for J; bases not matched to a gene: 8. The germline V gene encodes CDR1 SEHNR and CDR2 FQNEAQ (reference sequence). The CDR3 totals 18 residues. CDR3 nucleotide sequence: TGTGCCAGCAGCTTATCGCGCGGGGGGGTAATCTCCTACAATGAGCAGTTCTTC. Translation gives CASSLSRGGVISYNEQFF.

V and J are TRBV28 and TRBJ2-4; maybe TRBD1 (5 bases). The CDR3 covers 16 residues. Trimming cost V 5 bases and J 7 bases, with 21 bases left between them. CDR1 and CDR2 from the germline V gene are MDHEN and SYDVKM. For the CDR3, the DNA is TGTGCCAGCAGTCAGATAGAGGCAGGGAAGGTGAACATTCAGTACTTC. The encoded protein is CASSQIEAGKVNIQYF.